In this sample, the clone carrying this T cell receptor beta chain turned up once. This entry comes from a study of T cell responses to AZD1222 COVID-19 vaccine. Study summary: It was second doses at about 4 or about 12 weeks that were pooled.

Produced via immunoSEQ multiplex PCR; TCRdb's table is partial and in-frame only. The table has roughly 96,000 clones, around nine tenths seen once. The sample consisted of peripheral blood, taken on day 0 of AZD1222 vaccination. The source is an adult in good health.

The CDR3 DNA reads as TGTGCCAGCAGCCACCGGGACAATGAGCAGTTCTTC. The encoded protein is CASSHRDNEQFF. The rearrangement joins TRBV7-9 to TRBJ2-1, with D unresolved. The germline gives CDR1 SEHNR, CDR2 FQNEAQ (reference sequence). V shed 5 bases and J shed 5 bases, with 7 bases lying between them. This CDR3 spans 12 amino acids.